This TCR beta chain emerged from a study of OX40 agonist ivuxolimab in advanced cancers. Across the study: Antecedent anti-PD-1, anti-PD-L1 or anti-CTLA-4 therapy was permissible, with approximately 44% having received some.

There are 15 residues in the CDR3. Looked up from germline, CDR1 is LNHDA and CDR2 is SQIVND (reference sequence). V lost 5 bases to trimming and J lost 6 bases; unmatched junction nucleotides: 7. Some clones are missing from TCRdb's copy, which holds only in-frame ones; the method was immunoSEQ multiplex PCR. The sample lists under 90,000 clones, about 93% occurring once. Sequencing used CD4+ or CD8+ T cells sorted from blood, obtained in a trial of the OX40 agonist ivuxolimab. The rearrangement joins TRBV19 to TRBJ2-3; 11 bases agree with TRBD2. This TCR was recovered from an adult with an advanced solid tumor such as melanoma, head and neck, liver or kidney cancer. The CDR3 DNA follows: TGTGCCAGTAGTGAGACTAGCGGGGCCCCCGATACGCAGTATTTT. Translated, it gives CASSETSGAPDTQYF.